Following are 29 T cell receptor beta chains from one sample sequenced in a study of T cells in Graves' hyperthyroidism and ophthalmopathy. Amplification yielded TCR beta CDR3 regions, with RNA transcripts as the source. An initial round of RT-PCR targeting the TCR CDR3 relied on the HTBI primer set. TCRdb re-called the multiplex PCR reads through MiXCR, storing one row per CDR3 protein. The sample lists approximately 600,000 distinct CDR3 sequences, 11% to 15% seen once, with 7.1% in the top ten. Sequenced sample: blood. These receptors all stem from a woman under 30 with Graves' ophthalmopathy.

This clonotype was seen many times. This sequence may be a read error, since a much larger clone differs from it by one base. The rearrangement links TRBV12-3 or TRBV12-4 to TRBJ1-5; 9 nucleotides align to TRBD1. V shed 7 bases and J 5 bases; nucleotides not matched to a gene: 6. This CDR3 has 14 residues. The CDR3 DNA is TGTGCCAGCAATCTCCGGACAGGGGATCAGCCCCAGCATTTT. It encodes CASNLRTGDQPQHF.

The sample holds many counts of this clonotype. The gene calls are TRBV12-3 or TRBV12-4 and TRBJ2-3; 11 bases are a match to TRBD2. The CDR3 runs 20 residues. With 6 bases clipped from V and 0 bases from J, the junction kept 17 bases outside the gene matches. The CDR3 DNA follows: TGTGCCAGCAGCCTCGGACTAGCGGGTTCCGGCCCCCGTAGCACAGATACGCAGTATTTT. Protein sequence: CASSLGLAGSGPRSTDTQYF.

In this sample, this clonotype turned up many times. CDR3 in amino acids: CASSFARVYEQYF. The CDR3, as DNA: TGTGCCAGCAGTTTTGCTAGGGTTTACGAGCAGTACTTC. V gene TRBV28 combines with J gene TRBJ2-7; D unclear. CDR1 and CDR2 from the germline V gene are MDHEN and SYDVKM. This CDR3 spans 13 amino acids. V was shortened by 3 bases and J by 4 bases, with 10 bases between the two germline ends. Full variable domain (missing parts from reference TRBV28 and TRBJ2-7): DVKVTQSSRYLVKRTGEKVFLECVQDMDHENMFWYRQDPGLGLRLIYFSYDVKMKEKGDIPEGYSVSREKKERFSLILESASTNQTSMYLCASSFARVYEQYFGPGTRLTVT.

This clonotype appeared a few times. J is TRBJ2-7 and V is TRBV5-1; D not certain. V was cut by 3 bases and J by 5 bases, with 9 bases left in between. CDR3 size: 12 residues. Per the germline V gene, CDR1 is SGHRS and CDR2 is YFSETQ. The CDR3 spells CASSSKGDEQYF. CDR3 coding DNA: TGCGCCAGCAGCTCTAAAGGTGACGAGCAGTACTTC.

There are many counts of this clonotype. The chain has TRBV10-3 and TRBJ1-2; 8 bases are a match to TRBD1. Trimming took 4 bases from V and 3 from J; bases not matched to a gene: 10. The CDR3 covers 16 residues. Germline V gives CDR1 ENHRY, CDR2 SYGVKD. CDR3 region: CAISGGGDRLDYGYTF. The CDR3 DNA sequence: TGTGCCATCAGTGGCGGGGGGGACAGGTTGGACTATGGCTACACCTTC.

This clonotype was observed many times. V usage is TRBV30 and J usage is TRBJ1-2, with no clear D. This CDR3 has 13 amino acids. Trimming took off 4 bases at V and 4 bases at J, with 13 bases between the two ends. The germline gives CDR1 GTSNPN, CDR2 SVGIG (reference sequence). CDR3 sequence reads: CAWTTGWGYGYTF. The CDR3 nucleotides read TGTGCCTGGACTACCGGGTGGGGCTATGGCTACACCTTC.

This clonotype was observed many times. The genes are TRBV29-1 and TRBJ2-1; 7 bases are a match to TRBD2. The CDR3 is made up of 14 amino acids. V was pared by 4 bases and J by 11 bases, with 14 bases of the junction left unmatched. CDR1 and CDR2 (germline): SQVTM, ANQGSEA. The CDR3 is CSVGTDLRLAQQFF. Written as DNA, the CDR3 is TGCAGCGTTGGGACGGACTTACGACTAGCCCAGCAGTTCTTC.

The table lists this clonotype with many counts. The V and J genes are TRBV7-9 and TRBJ2-7, with D maybe TRBD1 (6 bases). V was shortened by 1 base and J by 0 bases, with 10 bases between the two germline ends. This CDR3 has 15 amino acids. Germline CDR1 and CDR2: SEHNR and FQNEAQ (reference sequence). The CDR3 is CASSLVDSSSYEQYF. The CDR3, as DNA: TGTGCCAGCAGCTTAGTGGACAGCAGCTCCTACGAGCAGTACTTC.

In this sample, this clonotype turned up many times. The chain uses TRBV27 and TRBJ2-5; 8 bases map to TRBD2. Germline V CDR1 and CDR2: MNHEY, SMNVEV (reference sequence). The J segment lost 5 bases and the V segment lost 4 bases, leaving 9 bases of the junction unmatched. CDR3 length: 15 residues. CDR3 sequence (DNA): TGTGCCAGCAGTTCCAAGCGGGAGTCCCCGGAGACCCAGTACTTC. Translating gives CASSSKRESPETQYF.

This clonotype was picked up a small number of times. A much more abundant neighbour one base away suggests this may be a read error. V gene TRBV3-1 combines with J gene TRBJ1-1; 7 bases fit TRBD1. V shed 4 bases and J 1 base; nucleotides not matched to a gene: 6. The V gene's germline CDR1 is LGHDT and CDR2 YNNKEL (reference sequence). The CDR3 extends over 15 amino acids. DNA of the CDR3: TGTGCCAGCAGCCCCGAGGGGGCAGGGAACACTGAAGCTTTCTTT. It codes for CASSPEGAGNTEAFF.

Only a few counts were recorded for this clonotype. This chain uses TRBV20-1 with TRBJ2-1; TRBD2 matches at 8 bases. The trim removed 3 bases at V and 12 bases at J, leaving 7 bases unmatched. This CDR3 region has 12 residues. CDR1 is DFQATT and CDR2 is SNEGSKA in the germline V gene (reference sequence). CDR3 nucleotide sequence: TGCAGTGCTAGCGTCCGCGGGGGGAGGCAGTTCTTC. As protein: CSASVRGGRQFF.

In its sample, this clonotype was seen many times. V usage is TRBV20-1 and J usage is TRBJ2-7, with D tentatively TRBD1 (6 bases). Trimming pared 5 bases from V and 3 bases from J, leaving 20 bases between. The CDR3 has 15 residues. Germline CDR1 and CDR2: DFQATT and SNEGSKA (reference sequence). The CDR3 reads CSADKRTGLSYEQYF. The CDR3 coding sequence is TGCAGTGCTGACAAAAGAACAGGGTTGAGCTACGAGCAGTACTTC.

This CDR3 reads CASSVAGGFYNEQFF. Here the CDR3 DNA reads TGTGCCAGCAGTGTAGCGGGAGGGTTTTACAATGAGCAGTTCTTC. The chain combines TRBV6-2 or TRBV6-3 with TRBJ2-1; 11 nucleotides match TRBD2. This CDR3 has 15 amino acids. V lost 5 bases to trimming and J lost 4 bases; unmatched junction nucleotides: 4. In germline, CDR1 is MNHEY, CDR2 SVGEGT.

Regarding this clonotype: A much larger clone lies one base from this, so it may be a read error. The rearrangement uses TRBV6-1 and TRBJ1-2; 7 bases fit TRBD1. This CDR3 contains 15 residues. Germline V lookup: CDR1 MNHNS, CDR2 SASEGT. Unmatched junction bases numbered 9, after V lost 3 bases and J lost 5 bases. The DNA for the CDR3 is TGTGCCAGCAGTGATTCGCAGGGGGTGCGGTATGGCTACACCTTC. Protein product: CASSDSQGVRYGYTF.

The V call is TRBV24-1, the J call TRBJ1-2; 7 positions match TRBD1. Trimming took 4 bases from V and 6 from J; bases not matched to a gene: 4. CDR3 length: 13 amino acids. Germline V gives CDR1 KGHDR, CDR2 SFDVKD. The CDR3 sequence: CATSEKGADGYTF. CDR3 DNA sequence: TGTGCCACCAGTGAGAAGGGGGCAGATGGCTACACCTTC.

This clonotype was detected only a few times. The rearrangement links TRBV14 to TRBJ1-5; D gene ambiguous. Looked up from germline, CDR1 is SGHDN and CDR2 is FVKESK. The CDR3 is made up of 13 amino acids. Trimming removed 4 bases from V and 9 bases from J, with 13 bases in between. CDR3 in DNA: TGTGCCAGCAGCCCCGGGAGAGTGGGGCCCCAGCATTTT. Translated, it gives CASSPGRVGPQHF.

This clonotype was recorded at least ten times. The chain employs TRBV28 and TRBJ1-1; no reliable D call. CDR1 MDHEN and CDR2 SYDVKM come from the germline V gene. The V end lost 6 bases, the J end lost 0 bases, and 8 bases lay between the germline ends. The CDR3 is made up of 13 amino acids. This CDR3 is CASRLPMNTEAFF. In nucleotides, the CDR3 is TGTGCCAGCAGATTACCTATGAACACTGAAGCTTTCTTT. Filled out from reference TRBV28 and TRBJ1-1, the complete variable domain reads DVKVTQSSRYLVKRTGEKVFLECVQDMDHENMFWYRQDPGLGLRLIYFSYDVKMKEKGDIPEGYSVSREKKERFSLILESASTNQTSMYLCASRLPMNTEAFFGQGTRLTVV.

This clonotype was seen repeatedly, ten times or more. The chain recombines TRBV29-1 with TRBJ2-3, with D maybe TRBD1 (5 bases). Germline values: CDR1 SQVTM, CDR2 ANQGSEA. The CDR3 has 14 amino acids. Between the trimmed V and J ends, which lost 5 bases and 2 bases, there was a span of 14 bases. The CDR3 loop is CSVLQATLTDTQYF. The CDR3 nucleotides read TGCAGCGTTCTACAGGCGACCCTCACAGATACGCAGTATTTT.

This clonotype appeared many times. The chain carries TRBV7-2 and TRBJ2-6; D gene ambiguous. There are 15 residues in the CDR3. V shed 8 bases and J shed 0 bases, with 11 bases lying between them. CDR1 is SGHTA and CDR2 is FQGNSA in the germline V gene. CDR3 bases: TGTGCCAGCTCCCGTACTTTCTCTGGGGCCAACGTCCTGACTTTC. Translated: CASSRTFSGANVLTF.

This clonotype has a count of ten or more. The chain employs TRBV28 and TRBJ2-7; 12 nucleotides agree with TRBD1. The length of the CDR3 is 15 residues. V lost 3 bases, J lost 4 bases, and 4 bases stayed unmatched. From germline, CDR1 is MDHEN and CDR2 SYDVKM. The CDR3 DNA reads as TGTGCCAGCAGTTTGGGACAGGGGGCAGGGTACGAGCAGTACTTC. As protein: CASSLGQGAGYEQYF.

The V gene is TRBV7-2, the J gene TRBJ2-6; the match to TRBD1 covers 12 bases. The CDR3 covers 19 residues. Germline lookup yields CDR1 SGHTA and CDR2 FQGNSA. The ends lost 2 bases at V and 0 bases at J; junction bases unmatched: 5. The CDR3 loop is CASSLKGTGGFSGANVLTF. The CDR3 DNA follows: TGTGCCAGCAGCTTAAAGGGGACAGGGGGCTTCTCTGGGGCCAACGTCCTGACTTTC.

Ten or more counts support this clonotype. The chain recombines TRBV5-5 with TRBJ1-1; D remains unclear. Germline V gene sequence: CDR1 SGHKS, CDR2 YYEKEE (reference sequence). This CDR3 contains 13 residues. Deletions cut 2 bases from V and 3 bases from J, with 8 bases between. As DNA, the CDR3 is TGTGCCAGCAGCTTAGTGGATTACACTGAAGCTTTCTTT. It specifies CASSLVDYTEAFF.

V is TRBV7-9 and J is TRBJ1-1; possibly TRBD1 for D (5 bases). Germline CDR1 SEHNR, CDR2 FQNEAQ (reference sequence). The CDR3 has 13 amino acids. The germline V and J ends were trimmed by 3 bases and 4 bases, with 9 bases remaining between them. The CDR3 is CASSFSGLTEAFF. The CDR3 nucleotides are TGTGCCAGCAGCTTTTCGGGACTCACTGAAGCTTTCTTT.

This clonotype was found many times. The rearrangement uses TRBV12-3 or TRBV12-4 and TRBJ2-7, with 7 bases aligning to TRBD1. This CDR3 spans 12 amino acids. V lost 10 bases to trimming and J lost 3 bases; unmatched junction nucleotides: 6. This CDR3 reads CATRGKGYEQYF. The DNA for the CDR3 is TGTGCCACCAGGGGGAAGGGCTACGAGCAGTACTTC.

This clonotype has ten or more counts. This chain joins TRBV2 and TRBJ2-2; 11 bases line up with TRBD2. The CDR3 is made up of 18 amino acids. In germline, CDR1 is SNHLY, CDR2 FYNNEI. The V gene end was trimmed by 2 bases and the J gene end by 4 bases; junction bases not matched to a gene: 9. The CDR3 sequence is CASSESSGRALGTGELFF. The CDR3, as DNA: TGTGCCAGCAGTGAAAGTAGCGGGAGGGCCTTAGGCACCGGGGAGCTGTTTTTT.

Ten or more counts support this clonotype. The chain joins TRBV6-1 to TRBJ1-1; 11 nucleotides align to TRBD1. Germline CDR1 and CDR2: MNHNS and SASEGT. Trimming removed 4 bases from V and 6 bases from J; junction bases left unmatched: 16. The CDR3 spans 18 residues. The CDR3 sequence is CASSAPPGQGGVVAEAFF. The CDR3 coding sequence is TGTGCCAGCAGTGCGCCCCCGGGACAGGGGGGGGTCGTGGCTGAAGCTTTCTTT.

This clonotype was found many times. The chain uses TRBV9 and TRBJ2-1, with D possibly matching TRBD1 (5 bases). V lost 0 bases, J lost 8 bases, and 9 bases lay in between. Germline loops: CDR1 SGDLS, CDR2 YYNGEE. This CDR3 spans 13 amino acids. The DNA of the CDR3 is TGTGCCAGCAGCGTAGTTGGGGCCCATGAGCAGTTCTTC. Its translation: CASSVVGAHEQFF.

Many counts were recorded for this clonotype. This chain uses TRBV7-3 with TRBJ1-1; 7 nucleotides align to TRBD1. V lost 5 bases to trimming and J lost 3 bases; unmatched junction nucleotides: 6. The CDR3 extends over 14 amino acids. Germline lookup yields CDR1 SGHTA and CDR2 FQGTGA. The CDR3: CASSPTGVYTEAFF. The CDR3 nucleotides are TGTGCCAGCAGCCCTACAGGGGTATACACTGAAGCTTTCTTT.

This clonotype has ten or more counts. The chain links TRBV7-2 to TRBJ2-3; D gene unclear. V was trimmed by 4 bases and J by 10 bases, leaving 9 bases between them. The germline V gene encodes CDR1 SGHTA and CDR2 FQGNSA. The CDR3 covers 11 residues. CDR3 amino acids: CASSSYYPQYF. CDR3 coding DNA: TGTGCCAGCAGCTCCTACTATCCGCAGTATTTT.